Below, one TCR beta chain is given with its context. These data are taken from a study of blood T cell repertoires in COVID-19. Looking at the study overall: Both acute and convalescent COVID-19 samples were obtained from the United States, Italy and Spain.

In the authors' methods: How many nucleated cells were present was estimated from reference gene primer amplification. Measured with immunoSEQ multiplex PCR; TCRdb has only the in-frame clones, and not every one. That table furnishes V, J and clone size, whereas the DNA furnished D and trimming. The profile shows around 41,000 clones, 70% to 90% of them singletons. From germline, CDR1 is ENHRY and CDR2 SYGVKD. There are 16 residues in the CDR3. Between the trimmed V and J ends, which lost 2 bases and 0 bases, there was a span of 11 bases. The clonotype was recovered from a human donor in a cohort sampled during active COVID-19. This chain connects TRBV10-3 to TRBJ1-5, with a tentative D call TRBD1 (5 bases). The sequenced sample consisted of peripheral blood. This chain's CDR3 is CAISESGGSSNQPQHF. CDR3 sequence (DNA): TGTGCCATCAGTGAGAGCGGGGGAAGTAGCAATCAGCCCCAGCATTTT.